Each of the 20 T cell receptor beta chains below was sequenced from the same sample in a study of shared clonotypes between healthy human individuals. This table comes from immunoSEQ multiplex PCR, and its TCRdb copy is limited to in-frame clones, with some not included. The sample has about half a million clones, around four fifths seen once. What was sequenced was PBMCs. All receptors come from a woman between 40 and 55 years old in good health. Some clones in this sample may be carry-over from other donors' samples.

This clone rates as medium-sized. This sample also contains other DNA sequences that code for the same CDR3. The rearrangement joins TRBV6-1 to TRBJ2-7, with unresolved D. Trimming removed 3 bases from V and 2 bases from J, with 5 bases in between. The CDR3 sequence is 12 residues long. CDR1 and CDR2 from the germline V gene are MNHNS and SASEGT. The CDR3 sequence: CASSDLPYEQYF. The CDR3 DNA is TGTGCCAGCAGTGATTTGCCCTACGAGCAGTACTTC.

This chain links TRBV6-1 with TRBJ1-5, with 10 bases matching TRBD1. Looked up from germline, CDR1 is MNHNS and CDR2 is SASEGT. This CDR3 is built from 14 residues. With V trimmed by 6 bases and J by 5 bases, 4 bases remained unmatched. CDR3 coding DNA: TGTGCCAGCAGGGACAGGGGGTTGTATCAGCCCCAGCATTTT. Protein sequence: CASRDRGLYQPQHF.

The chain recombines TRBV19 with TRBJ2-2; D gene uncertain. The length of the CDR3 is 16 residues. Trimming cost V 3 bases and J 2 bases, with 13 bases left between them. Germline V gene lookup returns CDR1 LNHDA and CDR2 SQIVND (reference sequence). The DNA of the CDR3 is TGTGCCAGTAGTATCGCGGCAGGCACTAACACCGGGGAGCTGTTTTTT. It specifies CASSIAAGTNTGELFF. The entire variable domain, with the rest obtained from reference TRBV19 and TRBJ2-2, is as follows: DGGITQSPKYLFRKEGQNVTLSCEQNLNHDAMYWYRQDPGQGLRLIYYSQIVNDFQKGDIAEGYSVSREKKESFPLTVTSAQKNPTAFYLCASSIAAGTNTGELFFGEGSRLTVL.

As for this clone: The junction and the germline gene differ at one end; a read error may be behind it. The CDR3 nucleotides are TGCGCCAGCAGCCAAGCGGGTTCTGGGGCCAGCGTCCTGACTTTC. Encoded protein: CASSQAGSGASVLTF. This rearrangement joins TRBV4-3 to TRBJ2-6, with D tentatively TRBD1 (5 bases). Germline-derived CDR1 and CDR2 are LGHNA and YSLEER. The CDR3 covers 15 residues.

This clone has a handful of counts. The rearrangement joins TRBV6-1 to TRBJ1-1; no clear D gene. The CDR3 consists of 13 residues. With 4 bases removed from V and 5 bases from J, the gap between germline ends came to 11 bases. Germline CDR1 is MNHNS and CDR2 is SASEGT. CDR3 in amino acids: CASSVVGETEAFF. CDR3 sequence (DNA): TGTGCCAGCAGTGTTGTCGGGGAGACTGAAGCTTTCTTT.

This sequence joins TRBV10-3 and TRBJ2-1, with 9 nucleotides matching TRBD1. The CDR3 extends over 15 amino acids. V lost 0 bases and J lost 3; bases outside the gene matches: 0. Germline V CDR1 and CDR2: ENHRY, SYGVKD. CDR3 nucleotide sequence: TGTGCCATCAGTGAGTCGACAGGGGGCTACAATGAGCAGTTCTTC. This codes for CAISESTGGYNEQFF.

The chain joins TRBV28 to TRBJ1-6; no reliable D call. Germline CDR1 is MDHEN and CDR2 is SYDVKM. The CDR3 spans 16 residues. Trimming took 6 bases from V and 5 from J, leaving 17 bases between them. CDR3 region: CASSPRNSLNNSPLHF. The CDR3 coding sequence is TGTGCCAGCAGCCCCAGGAATTCACTCAATAATTCACCCCTCCACTTT.

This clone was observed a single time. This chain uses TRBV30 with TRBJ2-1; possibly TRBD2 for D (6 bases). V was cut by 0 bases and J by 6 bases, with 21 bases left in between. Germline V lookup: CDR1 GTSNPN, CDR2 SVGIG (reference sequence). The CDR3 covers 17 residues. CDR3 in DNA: TGTGCCTGGAGTGTATACCCCCCTGTGGAGGGGTTCAATGAGCAGTTCTTC. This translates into CAWSVYPPVEGFNEQFF.

The DNA for the CDR3 is TGTGCCATCAGTAGACAGGTCACCCATCAGCCCCAGCATTTT. This sequence encodes CAISRQVTHQPQHF. V usage is TRBV10-3 and J usage is TRBJ1-5, with D perhaps matching TRBD1 (6 bases). V was pared by 5 bases and J by 5 bases, with 13 bases between. Germline V gives CDR1 ENHRY, CDR2 SYGVKD. The CDR3 is made up of 14 amino acids.

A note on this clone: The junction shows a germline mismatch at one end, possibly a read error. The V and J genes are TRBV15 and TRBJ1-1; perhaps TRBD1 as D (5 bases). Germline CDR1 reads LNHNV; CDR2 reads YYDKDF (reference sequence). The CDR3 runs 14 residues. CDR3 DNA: TGTGCCACCAGCAGAGATGGCCCGCATTTAGGGGTCCTATTT. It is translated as CATSRDGPHLGVLF. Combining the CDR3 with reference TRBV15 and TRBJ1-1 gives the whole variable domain DAMVIQNPRYQVTQFGKPVTLSCSQTLNHNVMYWYQQKSSQAPKLLFHYYDKDFNNEADTPDNFQSRRPNTSFCFLDIRSPGLGDTAMYLCATSRDGPHLGVLFGQGTRLTVV.

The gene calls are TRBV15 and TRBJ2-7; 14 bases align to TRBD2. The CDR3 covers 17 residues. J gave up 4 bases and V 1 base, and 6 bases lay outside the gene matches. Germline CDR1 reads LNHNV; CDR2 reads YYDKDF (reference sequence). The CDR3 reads CATSRGLAGGDVYEQYF. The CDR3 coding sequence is TGTGCCACCAGCAGAGGACTAGCGGGAGGGGATGTTTACGAGCAGTACTTC.

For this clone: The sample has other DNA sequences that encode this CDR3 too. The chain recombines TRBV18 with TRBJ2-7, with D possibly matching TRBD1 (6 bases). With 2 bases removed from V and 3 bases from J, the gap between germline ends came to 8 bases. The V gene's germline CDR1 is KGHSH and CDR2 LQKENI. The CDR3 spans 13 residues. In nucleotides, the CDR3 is TGTGCCAGCTCACCAGGACAGAACTACGAGCAGTACTTC. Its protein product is CASSPGQNYEQYF.

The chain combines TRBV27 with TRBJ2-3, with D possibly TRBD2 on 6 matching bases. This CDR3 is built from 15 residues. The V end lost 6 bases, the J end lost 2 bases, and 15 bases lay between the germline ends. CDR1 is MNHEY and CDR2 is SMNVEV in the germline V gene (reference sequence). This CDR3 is CASRAGPHYTDTQYF. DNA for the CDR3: TGTGCCAGCAGGGCGGGACCCCATTACACAGATACGCAGTATTTT.

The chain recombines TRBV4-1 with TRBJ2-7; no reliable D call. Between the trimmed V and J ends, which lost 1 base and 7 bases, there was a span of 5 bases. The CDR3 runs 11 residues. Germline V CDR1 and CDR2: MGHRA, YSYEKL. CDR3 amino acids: CASSQGNEQYF. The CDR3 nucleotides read TGCGCCAGCAGCCAAGGGAATGAGCAGTACTTC.

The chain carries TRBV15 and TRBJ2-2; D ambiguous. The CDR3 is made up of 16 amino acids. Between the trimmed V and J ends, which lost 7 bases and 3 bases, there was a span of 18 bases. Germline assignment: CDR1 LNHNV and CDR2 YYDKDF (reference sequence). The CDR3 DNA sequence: TGTGCCACCACCCTGGATCGTTTTGGGGACACCGGGGAGCTGTTTTTT. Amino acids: CATTLDRFGDTGELFF.

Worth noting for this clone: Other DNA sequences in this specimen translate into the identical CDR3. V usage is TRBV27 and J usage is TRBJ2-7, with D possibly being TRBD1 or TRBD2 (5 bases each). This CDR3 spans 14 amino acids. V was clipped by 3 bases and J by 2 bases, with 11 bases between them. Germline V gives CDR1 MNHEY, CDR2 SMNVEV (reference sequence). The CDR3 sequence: CASSFGRGAYEQYF. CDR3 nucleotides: TGTGCCAGCAGTTTCGGTAGAGGGGCCTACGAGCAGTACTTC.

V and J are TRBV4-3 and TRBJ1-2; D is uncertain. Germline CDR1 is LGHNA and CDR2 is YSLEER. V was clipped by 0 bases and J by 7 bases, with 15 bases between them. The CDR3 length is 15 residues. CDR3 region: CASSQDLLGRIGYTF. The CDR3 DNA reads TGCGCCAGCAGCCAAGATCTACTCGGCCGAATTGGCTACACCTTC.

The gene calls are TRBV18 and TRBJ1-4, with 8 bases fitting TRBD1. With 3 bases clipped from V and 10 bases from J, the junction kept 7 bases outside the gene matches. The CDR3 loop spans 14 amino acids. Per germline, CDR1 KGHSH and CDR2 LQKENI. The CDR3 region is CASSPTDRDGKLFF. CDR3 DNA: TGTGCCAGCTCACCTACGGACAGGGATGGAAAACTGTTTTTT.

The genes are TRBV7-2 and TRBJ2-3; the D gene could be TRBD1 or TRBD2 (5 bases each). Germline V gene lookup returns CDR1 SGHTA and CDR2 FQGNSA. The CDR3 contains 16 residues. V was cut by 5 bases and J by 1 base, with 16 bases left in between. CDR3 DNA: TGTGCCAGCAGCCTAGAGGGGCGCAGCGGCACAGATACGCAGTATTTT. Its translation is CASSLEGRSGTDTQYF.

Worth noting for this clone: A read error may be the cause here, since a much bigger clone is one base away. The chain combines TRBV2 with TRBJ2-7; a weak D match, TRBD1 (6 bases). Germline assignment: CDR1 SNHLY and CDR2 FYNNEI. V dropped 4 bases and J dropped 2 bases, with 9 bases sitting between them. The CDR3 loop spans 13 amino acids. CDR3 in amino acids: CASSGQVTYEQYF. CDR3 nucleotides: TGTGCCAGCAGTGGACAGGTTACCTACGAGCAGTACTTC.